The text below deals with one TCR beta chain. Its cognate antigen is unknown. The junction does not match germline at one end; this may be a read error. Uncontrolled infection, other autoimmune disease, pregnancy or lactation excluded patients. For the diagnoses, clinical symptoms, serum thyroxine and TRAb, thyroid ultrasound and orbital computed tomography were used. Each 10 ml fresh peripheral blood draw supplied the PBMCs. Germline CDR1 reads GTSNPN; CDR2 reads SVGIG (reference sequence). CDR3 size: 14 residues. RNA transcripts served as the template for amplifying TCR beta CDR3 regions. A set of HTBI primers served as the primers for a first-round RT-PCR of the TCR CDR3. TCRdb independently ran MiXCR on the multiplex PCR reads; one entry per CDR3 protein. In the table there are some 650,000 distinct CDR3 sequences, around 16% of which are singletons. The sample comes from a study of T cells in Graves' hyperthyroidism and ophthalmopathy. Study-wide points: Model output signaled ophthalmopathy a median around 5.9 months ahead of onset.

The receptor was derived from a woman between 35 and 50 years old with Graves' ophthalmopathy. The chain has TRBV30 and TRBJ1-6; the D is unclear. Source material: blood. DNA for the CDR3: TGTGCCTCGAACAGCAGCTCCTATAATTCACCCCCCCACTTT. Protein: CASNSSSYNSPPHF.